This T cell receptor (beta chain) emerged from a study of OX40 agonist ivuxolimab in advanced cancers. Study-level information: People who had prior anti-PD-1, anti-PD-L1 or anti-CTLA-4 therapy could take part, and 35% to 50% had some.

The germline CDR1 and CDR2 sequences are MNHEY and SMNVEV (reference sequence). This CDR3 has 13 amino acids. V gave up 3 bases and J gave up 0 bases, with 5 bases separating them. Profiling relied on immunoSEQ multiplex PCR, and the TCRdb table lists in-frame clones only, not all of them. The sample has tens of thousands of clones; roughly 91% are singletons. With regard to this clone: Its specificity is unknown.

Study results and limitations: Also present in some nonresponders was a low level of normalized T-cell clonal expansion.

This specimen was CD4+ or CD8+ T cells sorted from blood, taken in a trial of the OX40 agonist ivuxolimab. The chain recombines TRBV27 with TRBJ1-2; D is unclear. The TCR originated in an adult with an advanced solid tumor such as melanoma, head and neck, liver or kidney cancer. The CDR3 sequence is CASSFNTNYGYTF. The CDR3, as DNA: TGTGCCAGCAGTTTTAACACTAACTATGGCTACACCTTC.